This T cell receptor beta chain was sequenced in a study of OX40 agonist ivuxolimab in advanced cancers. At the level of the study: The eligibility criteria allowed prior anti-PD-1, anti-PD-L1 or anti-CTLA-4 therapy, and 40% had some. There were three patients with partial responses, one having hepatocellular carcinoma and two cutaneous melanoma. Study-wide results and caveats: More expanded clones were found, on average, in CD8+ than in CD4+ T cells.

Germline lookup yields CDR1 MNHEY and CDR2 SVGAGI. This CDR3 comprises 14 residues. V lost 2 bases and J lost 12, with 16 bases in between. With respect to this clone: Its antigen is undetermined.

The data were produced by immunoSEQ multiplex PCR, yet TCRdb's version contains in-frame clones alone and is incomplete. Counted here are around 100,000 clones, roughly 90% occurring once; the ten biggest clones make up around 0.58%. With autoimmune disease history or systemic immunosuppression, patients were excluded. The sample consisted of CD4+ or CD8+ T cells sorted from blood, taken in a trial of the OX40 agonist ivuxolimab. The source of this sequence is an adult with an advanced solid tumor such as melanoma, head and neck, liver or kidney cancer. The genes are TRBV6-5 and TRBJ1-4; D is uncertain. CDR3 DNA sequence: TGTGCCAGCAGTTACCCCGGGTCGTCCGTTCAACTGTTTTTT. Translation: CASSYPGSSVQLFF.